This TCR beta chain originates from a study of blood T cell repertoires in COVID-19. About the research overall: Both acute and convalescent COVID-19 samples were obtained from the United States, Italy and Spain.

Only in-frame clones appear in the TCRdb table, and some are missing; sequencing was by immunoSEQ multiplex PCR. The sample shows roughly 200,000 clones, roughly 88% of them seen only once. Trimming took 6 bases from V and 5 from J; bases not matched to a gene: 7. The germline CDR1 and CDR2 sequences are MDHEN and SYDVKM. The CDR3 consists of 15 residues. The sequencing input was peripheral blood. The TCR comes from a woman aged 30 to 39 with acute or convalescent COVID-19. The chain employs TRBV28 and TRBJ2-1, with TRBD2 identical over 10 bases. CDR3 in amino acids: CASRLSGRKHNEQFF. The CDR3 DNA sequence: TGTGCCAGCAGACTTAGCGGGAGGAAACACAATGAGCAGTTCTTC.